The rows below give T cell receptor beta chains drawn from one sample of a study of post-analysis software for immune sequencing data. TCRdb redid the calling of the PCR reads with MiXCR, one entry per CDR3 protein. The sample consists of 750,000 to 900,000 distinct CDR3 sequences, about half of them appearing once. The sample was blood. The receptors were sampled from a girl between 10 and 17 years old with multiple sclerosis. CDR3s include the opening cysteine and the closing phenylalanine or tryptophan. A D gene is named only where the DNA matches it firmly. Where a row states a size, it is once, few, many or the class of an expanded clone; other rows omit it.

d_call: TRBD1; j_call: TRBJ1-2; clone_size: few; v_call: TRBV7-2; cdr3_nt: TGTGCCAGCAGCCCTTTAGGGACAGGGGGTAACTATGGCTACACCTTC; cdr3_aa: CASSPLGTGGNYGYTF
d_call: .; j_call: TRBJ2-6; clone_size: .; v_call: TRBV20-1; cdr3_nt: TGCAGTGCCCCCCGGACGCCTGGGGCCAACGTCCTGACTTTC; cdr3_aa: CSAPRTPGANVLTF
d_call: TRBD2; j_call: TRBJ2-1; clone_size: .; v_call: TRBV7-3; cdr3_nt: TGTGCCAGCAGCTCCACTAGCGGGAGGTTGGATGAGCAGTTCTTC; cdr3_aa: CASSSTSGRLDEQFF
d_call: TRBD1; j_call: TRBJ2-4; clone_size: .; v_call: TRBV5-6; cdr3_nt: TGTGCCAGCAGCTTCACAGGGGTGAACATTCAGTACTTC; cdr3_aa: CASSFTGVNIQYF
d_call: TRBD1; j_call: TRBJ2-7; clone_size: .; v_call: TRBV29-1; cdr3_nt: TGCAGCGTTGTGTCGACAGGGGGTCTGTCCGACGAGCAGTACTTC; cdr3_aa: CSVVSTGGLSDEQYF
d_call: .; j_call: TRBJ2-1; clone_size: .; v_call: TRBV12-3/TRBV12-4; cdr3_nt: TGTGCCATTACCCCTAGCTCCTACAATGAGCAGTTCTTC; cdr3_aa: CAITPSSYNEQFF
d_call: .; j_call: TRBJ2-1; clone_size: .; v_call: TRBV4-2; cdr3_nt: TGTGCCAGCAGCCAAACACGCCGTCTGGGGGTTTTTGAGCAGTTCTTC; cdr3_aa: CASSQTRRLGVFEQFF
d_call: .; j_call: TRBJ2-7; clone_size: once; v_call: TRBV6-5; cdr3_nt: TGTGCCAGCAGTTACTCGAATCCCCTAGCAGAGAGTTACGAGCAGTACTTC; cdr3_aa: CASSYSNPLAESYEQYF
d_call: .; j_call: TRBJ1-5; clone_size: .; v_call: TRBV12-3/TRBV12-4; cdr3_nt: TGTGCCAGCAGTTGGGGAGATAGCAATCAGCCCCAGCATTTT; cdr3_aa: CASSWGDSNQPQHF
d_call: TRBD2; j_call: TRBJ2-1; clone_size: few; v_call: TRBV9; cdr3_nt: TGTGCCAGCAGCGTAGGGGCGGGAGCCTCCTACAATGAGCAGTTCTTC; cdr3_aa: CASSVGAGASYNEQFF
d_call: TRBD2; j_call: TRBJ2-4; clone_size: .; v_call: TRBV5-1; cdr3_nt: TGCGCCAGCAGCCCCGGACTAGCGGGTGAGGGCATTCAGTACTTC; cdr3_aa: CASSPGLAGEGIQYF
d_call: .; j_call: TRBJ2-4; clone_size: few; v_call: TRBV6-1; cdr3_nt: TGTGCCAGCTCCCCAAAGCCCCTAGCCAAAAACATTCAGTACTTC; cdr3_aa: CASSPKPLAKNIQYF
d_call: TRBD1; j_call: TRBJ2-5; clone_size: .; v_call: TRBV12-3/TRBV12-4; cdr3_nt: TGTGCCAGCAGTGTAACAGAATCAGGGGGCGCGGAGACCCAGTACTTC; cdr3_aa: CASSVTESGGAETQYF
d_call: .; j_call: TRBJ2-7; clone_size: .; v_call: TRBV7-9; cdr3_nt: TGTGCCAGCAGCTTACTTGGCTTGGGGACCTACGAGCAGTACTTC; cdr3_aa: CASSLLGLGTYEQYF
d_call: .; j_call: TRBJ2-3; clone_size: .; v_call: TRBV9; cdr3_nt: TGTGCCAGCAGCGTAGTTCCCACAGATACGCAGTATTTT; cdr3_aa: CASSVVPTDTQYF
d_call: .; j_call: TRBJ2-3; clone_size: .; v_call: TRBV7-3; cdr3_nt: TGTGCCGGCAGCTTAAGTGGCTTCACAGATACGCAGTATTTT; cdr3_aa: CAGSLSGFTDTQYF
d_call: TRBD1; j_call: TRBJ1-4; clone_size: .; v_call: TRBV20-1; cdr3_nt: TGCAGTGCTAGTGGCGGACAGGGAACAACTAATGAAAAACTGTTTTTT; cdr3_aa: CSASGGQGTTNEKLFF
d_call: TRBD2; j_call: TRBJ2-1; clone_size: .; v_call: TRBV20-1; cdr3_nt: TGCAGTGCTAGAGGGCTAGCGGGGGAAAACAATGAGCAGTTCTTC; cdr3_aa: CSARGLAGENNEQFF
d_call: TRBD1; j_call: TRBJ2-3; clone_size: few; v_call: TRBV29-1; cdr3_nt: TGCAGCGTTCCGGGACAGGGGGGAGATACGCAGTATTTT; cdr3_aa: CSVPGQGGDTQYF
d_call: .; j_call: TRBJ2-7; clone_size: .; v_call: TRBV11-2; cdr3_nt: TGTGCCGGCAGCCCGATATCGGAGACCGGGGACGAGCAGTACTTC; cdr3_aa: CAGSPISETGDEQYF
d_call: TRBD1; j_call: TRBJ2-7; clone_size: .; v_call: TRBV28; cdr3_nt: TGTGCCAGCAGGTATCCCGGACAGGGGTCCTACGAGCAGTACTTC; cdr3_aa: CASRYPGQGSYEQYF
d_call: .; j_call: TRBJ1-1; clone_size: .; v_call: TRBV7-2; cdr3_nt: TGTGCCAGCAGCCCAGCCCCGACGGGCCCCTCTGAAGCTTTCTTT; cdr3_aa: CASSPAPTGPSEAFF
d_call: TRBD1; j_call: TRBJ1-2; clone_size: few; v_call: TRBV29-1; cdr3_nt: TGCAGCGTTAGAGCACAGGGGACGGACTATGGCTACACCTTC; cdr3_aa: CSVRAQGTDYGYTF
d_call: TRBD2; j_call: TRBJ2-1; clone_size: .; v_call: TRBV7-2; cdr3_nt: TGTGCCAGCAGCCGCGGACTAGCGGGGGGCCATCAGAGCTCCTACAATGAGCAGTTCTTC; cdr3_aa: CASSRGLAGGHQSSYNEQFF
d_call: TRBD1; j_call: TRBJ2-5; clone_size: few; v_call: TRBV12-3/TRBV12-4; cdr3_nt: TGTGCCAGCAGATGGGACAGGGTCGAAGAGACCCAGTACTTC; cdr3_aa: CASRWDRVEETQYF
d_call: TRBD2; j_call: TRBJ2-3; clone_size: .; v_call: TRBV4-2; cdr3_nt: TGTGCCAGCAGCTTTAGCGGGAGGCCCACAGATACGCAGTATTTT; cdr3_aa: CASSFSGRPTDTQYF
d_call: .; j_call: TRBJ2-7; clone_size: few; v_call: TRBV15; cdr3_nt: TGTGCCACCAGCCCTGGAGGGAACGAGCAGTACTTC; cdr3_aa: CATSPGGNEQYF
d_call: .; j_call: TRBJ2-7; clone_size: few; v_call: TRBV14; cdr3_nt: TGTGCCAGCAGCCAGGACAGCCTCTACGAGCAGTACTTC; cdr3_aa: CASSQDSLYEQYF
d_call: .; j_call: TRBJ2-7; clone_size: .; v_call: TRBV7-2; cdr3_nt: TGTGCCAGCAGCTTACTGACAGCCTCCTCCTACGAGCAGTACTTC; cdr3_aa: CASSLLTASSYEQYF
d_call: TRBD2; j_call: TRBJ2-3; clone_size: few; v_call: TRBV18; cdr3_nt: TGTGCCAGCTCACCACCTACTAGCGGGAATACGCAGTATTTT; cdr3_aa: CASSPPTSGNTQYF
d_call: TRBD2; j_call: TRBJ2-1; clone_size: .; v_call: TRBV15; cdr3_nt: TGTGCCACCAGCAGAGATCTTAGCGGGAGTCGGGGAGAGGGGCAGTTCTTC; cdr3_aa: CATSRDLSGSRGEGQFF
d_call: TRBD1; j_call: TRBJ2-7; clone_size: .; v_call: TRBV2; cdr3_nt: TGTGCCAGCGGGACAGGGTCTTCCTACGAGCAGTACTTC; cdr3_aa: CASGTGSSYEQYF